In this sample, the clone carrying this T cell receptor (beta chain) turned up a few times. Its antigen is still unknown. Produced via immunoSEQ multiplex PCR; TCRdb's table is partial and in-frame only. The sample consists of about 310,000 clones, around four fifths of them appearing once. The data originate from a study of cytotoxic CD8 clonotypes in ibrutinib-treated CLL. Study information: The cohort had about 10 relapsed/refractory and over 14 treatment-naive patients, about 18 IGHV unmutated.

Points from the study as a whole: Starting clonality was above that of age-matched healthy donors and tracked circulating CD8+ T-cell counts.

The TCR comes from a human donor with chronic lymphocytic leukemia. The sequenced sample was PBMCs, obtained before ibrutinib treatment.

CDR3 coding DNA: TGTGCCAGCAGCGACGGGACTAGCGACAATGAGCAGTTCTTC. Translating gives CASSDGTSDNEQFF. The gene calls are TRBV9 and TRBJ2-1; 10 nucleotides line up with TRBD2. The CDR3 contains 14 residues. The germline CDR1 and CDR2 sequences are SGDLS and YYNGEE. J gave up 5 bases and V 3 bases, and 2 bases lay outside the gene matches.